The T cell receptor (beta chain) described here comes from a study of early T cells in non-severe SARS-CoV-2 infection. Background on the study: Chains from this unsorted whole-blood bulk RNA could not be paired. General study findings and limits: Anti-spike CD8 responses were favored in VDJdb matching, and private and CD4 specificities were missed.

This CDR3 is built from 15 residues. V lost 4 bases and J lost 5, with 14 bases in between. Germline V lookup: CDR1 MNHNS, CDR2 SASEGT. Individual cDNA molecules carried attached unique molecular identifiers. TCRdb analysed the 5' RACE reads with MiXCR anew, one entry per CDR3 protein. The repertoire includes roughly 80,000 distinct CDR3 sequences, around 15% of them detected once, and 3% to 3.5% sits in the top ten. A note on this clonotype: Antigen specificity is unknown.

This clonotype was sampled from an adult who was a healthcare worker with PCR-confirmed SARS-CoV-2 infection or an uninfected control (not recorded which). The sequenced sample consisted of whole blood. V gene TRBV6-1 combines with J gene TRBJ1-4; D is ambiguous. This chain's CDR3 is CASSGAREWNEKLFF. Here the CDR3 DNA reads TGTGCCAGCAGTGGTGCCCGGGAGTGGAATGAAAAACTGTTTTTT.